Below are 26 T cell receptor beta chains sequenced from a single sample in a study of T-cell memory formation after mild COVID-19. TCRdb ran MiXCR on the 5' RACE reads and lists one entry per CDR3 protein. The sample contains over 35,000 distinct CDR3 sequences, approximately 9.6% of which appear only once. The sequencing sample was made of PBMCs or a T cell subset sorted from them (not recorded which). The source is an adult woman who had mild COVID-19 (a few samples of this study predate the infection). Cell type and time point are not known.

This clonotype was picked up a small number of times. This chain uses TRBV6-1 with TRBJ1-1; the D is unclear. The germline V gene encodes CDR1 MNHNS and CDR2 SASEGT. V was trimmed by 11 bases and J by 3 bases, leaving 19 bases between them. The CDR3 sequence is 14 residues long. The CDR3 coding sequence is TGTGCCGTAATGTGGAATGGTGCGGACACTGAAGCTTTCTTT. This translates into CAVMWNGADTEAFF.

The CDR3 region is CASGAGQVVTPSTDTQYF. For the CDR3, the DNA is TGTGCCAGCGGGGCGGGGCAGGTCGTTACCCCTAGCACAGATACGCAGTATTTT. This sequence joins TRBV27 and TRBJ2-3; weak D call: TRBD2 (6 bases). Trimming took off 8 bases at V and 0 bases at J, with 24 bases between the two ends. The CDR3 runs to 18 residues. Germline V gives CDR1 MNHEY, CDR2 SMNVEV (reference sequence).

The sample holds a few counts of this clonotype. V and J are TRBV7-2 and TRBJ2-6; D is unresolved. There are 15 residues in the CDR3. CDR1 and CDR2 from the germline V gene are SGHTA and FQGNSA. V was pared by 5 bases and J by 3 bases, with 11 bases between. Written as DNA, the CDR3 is TGTGCCAGCAGCCCAGGAAGTGGTGGGGCCAACGTCCTGACTTTC. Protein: CASSPGSGGANVLTF.

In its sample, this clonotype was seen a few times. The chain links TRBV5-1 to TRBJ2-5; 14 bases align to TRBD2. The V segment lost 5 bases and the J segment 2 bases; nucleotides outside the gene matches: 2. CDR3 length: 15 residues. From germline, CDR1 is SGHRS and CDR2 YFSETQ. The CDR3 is CASSWTSGGQETQYF. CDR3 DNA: TGCGCCAGCAGTTGGACTAGCGGGGGGCAAGAGACCCAGTACTTC.

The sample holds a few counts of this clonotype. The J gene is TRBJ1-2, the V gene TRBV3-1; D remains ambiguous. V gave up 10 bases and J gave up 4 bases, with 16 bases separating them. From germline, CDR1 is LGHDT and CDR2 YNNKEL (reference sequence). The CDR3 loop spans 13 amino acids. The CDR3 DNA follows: TGTGCCACCTTAGGAGCGGCCGGCTATGGCTACACCTTC. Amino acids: CATLGAAGYGYTF.

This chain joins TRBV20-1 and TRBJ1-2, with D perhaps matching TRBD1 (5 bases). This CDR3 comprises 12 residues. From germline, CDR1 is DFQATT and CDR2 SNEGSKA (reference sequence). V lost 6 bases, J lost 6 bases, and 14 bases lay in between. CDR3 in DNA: TGCAGTGCCCCCCGGGACGACCATGGCTACACCTTC. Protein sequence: CSAPRDDHGYTF.

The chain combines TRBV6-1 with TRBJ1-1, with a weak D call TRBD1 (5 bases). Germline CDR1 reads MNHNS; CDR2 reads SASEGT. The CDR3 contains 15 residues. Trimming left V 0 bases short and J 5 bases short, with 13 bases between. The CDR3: CASSEAAGILTEAFF. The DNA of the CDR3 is TGTGCCAGCAGTGAAGCGGCAGGGATTTTGACTGAAGCTTTCTTT.

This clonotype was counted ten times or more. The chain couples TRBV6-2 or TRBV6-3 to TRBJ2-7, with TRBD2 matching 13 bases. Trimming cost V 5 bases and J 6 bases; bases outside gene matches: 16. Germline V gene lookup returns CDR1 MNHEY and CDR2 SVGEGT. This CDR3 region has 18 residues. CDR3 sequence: CASSLWTSGRLFVGEQYF. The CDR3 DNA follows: TGTGCCAGCAGTCTCTGGACTAGCGGGAGACTTTTTGTGGGCGAGCAGTACTTC.

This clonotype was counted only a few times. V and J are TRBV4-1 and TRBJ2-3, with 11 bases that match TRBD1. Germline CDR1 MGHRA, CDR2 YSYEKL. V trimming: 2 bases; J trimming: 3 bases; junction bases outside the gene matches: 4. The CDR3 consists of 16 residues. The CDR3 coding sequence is TGCGCCAGCAGCCAACGCGGGACAGGGGGAACAGATACGCAGTATTTT. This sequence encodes CASSQRGTGGTDTQYF.

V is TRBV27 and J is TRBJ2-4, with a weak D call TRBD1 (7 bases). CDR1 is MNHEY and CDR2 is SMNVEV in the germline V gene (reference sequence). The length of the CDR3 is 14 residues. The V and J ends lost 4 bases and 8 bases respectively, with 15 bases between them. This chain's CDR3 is CASSYQGRGDIQYF. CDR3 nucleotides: TGTGCCAGCAGTTACCAAGGCAGGGGGGACATTCAGTACTTC.

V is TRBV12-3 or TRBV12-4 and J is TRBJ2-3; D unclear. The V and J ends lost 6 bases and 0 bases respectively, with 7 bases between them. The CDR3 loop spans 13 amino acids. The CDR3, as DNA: TGTGCCAGCAGCCCCCCTAGCACAGATACGCAGTATTTT. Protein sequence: CASSPPSTDTQYF.

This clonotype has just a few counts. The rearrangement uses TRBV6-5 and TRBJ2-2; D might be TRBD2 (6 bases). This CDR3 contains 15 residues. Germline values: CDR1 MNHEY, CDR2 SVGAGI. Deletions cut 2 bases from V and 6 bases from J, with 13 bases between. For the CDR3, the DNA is TGTGCCAGCAGTTACGGGGGAGGAGTCGCCGGGGAGCTGTTTTTT. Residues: CASSYGGGVAGELFF.

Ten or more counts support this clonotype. CDR3 DNA sequence: TGCGCCAGCAGCTTGGGGCCTCAGAGCGCCCTATACAATGAGCAGTTCTTC. It specifies CASSLGPQSALYNEQFF. The chain is built from TRBV5-1 and TRBJ2-1; D unresolved. The CDR3 covers 17 residues. CDR1 and CDR2 (germline): SGHRS, YFSETQ. Trimming removed 0 bases at V and 4 bases at J, with 17 bases between. Filled out from reference TRBV5-1 and TRBJ2-1, the complete variable domain reads KAGVTQTPRYLIKTRGQQVTLSCSPISGHRSVSWYQQTPGQGLQFLFEYFSETQRNKGNFPGRFSGRQFSNSRSEMNVSTLELGDSALYLCASSLGPQSALYNEQFFGPGTRLTVL.

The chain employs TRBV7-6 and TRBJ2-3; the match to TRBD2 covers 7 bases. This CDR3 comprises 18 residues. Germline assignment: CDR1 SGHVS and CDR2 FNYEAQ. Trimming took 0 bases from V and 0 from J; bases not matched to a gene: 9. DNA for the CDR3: TGTGCCAGCAGCTTAGCGGTTGGACTAGAACCTAGCACAGATACGCAGTATTTT. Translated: CASSLAVGLEPSTDTQYF.

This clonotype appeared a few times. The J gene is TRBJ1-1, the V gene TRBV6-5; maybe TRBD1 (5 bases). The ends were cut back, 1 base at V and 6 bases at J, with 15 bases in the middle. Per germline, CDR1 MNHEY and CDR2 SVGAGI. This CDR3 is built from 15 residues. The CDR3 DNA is TGTGCCAGCAGTTACTACGCAGGGAGTGACGCTGAAGCTTTCTTT. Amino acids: CASSYYAGSDAEAFF.

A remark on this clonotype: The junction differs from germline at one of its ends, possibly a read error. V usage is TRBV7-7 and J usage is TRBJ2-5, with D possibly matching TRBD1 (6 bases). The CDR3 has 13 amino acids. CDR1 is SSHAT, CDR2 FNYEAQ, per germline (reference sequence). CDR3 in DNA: TGTGCTAGCAGCTTGGACAGTCAAGAGACCCAGTACTTC. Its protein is CASSLDSQETQYF.

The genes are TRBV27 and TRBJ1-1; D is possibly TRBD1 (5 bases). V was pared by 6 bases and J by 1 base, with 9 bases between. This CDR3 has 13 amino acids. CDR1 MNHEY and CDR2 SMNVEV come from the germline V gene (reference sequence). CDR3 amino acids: CASRPQENTEAFF. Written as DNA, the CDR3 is TGTGCCAGCAGGCCACAGGAGAACACTGAAGCTTTCTTT.

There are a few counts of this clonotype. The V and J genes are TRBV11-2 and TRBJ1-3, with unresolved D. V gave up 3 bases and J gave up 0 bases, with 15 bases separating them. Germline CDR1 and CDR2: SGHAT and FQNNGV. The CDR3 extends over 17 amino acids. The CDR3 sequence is CASSLGAGGYSGNTIYF. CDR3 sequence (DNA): TGTGCCAGCAGCTTGGGTGCAGGAGGATACTCTGGAAACACCATATATTTT. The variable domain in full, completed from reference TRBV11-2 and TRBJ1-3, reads EAGVAQSPRYKIIEKRQSVAFWCNPISGHATLYWYQQILGQGPKLLIQFQNNGVVDDSQLPKDRFSAERLKGVDSTLKIQPAKLEDSAVYLCASSLGAGGYSGNTIYFGEGSWLTVV.

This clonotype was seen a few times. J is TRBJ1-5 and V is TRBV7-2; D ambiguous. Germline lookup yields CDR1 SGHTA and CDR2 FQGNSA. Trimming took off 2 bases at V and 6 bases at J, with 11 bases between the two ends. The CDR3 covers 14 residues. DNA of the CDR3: TGTGCCAGCAGCTTAAATCCGTCGGGTCAGCCCCAGCATTTT. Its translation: CASSLNPSGQPQHF.

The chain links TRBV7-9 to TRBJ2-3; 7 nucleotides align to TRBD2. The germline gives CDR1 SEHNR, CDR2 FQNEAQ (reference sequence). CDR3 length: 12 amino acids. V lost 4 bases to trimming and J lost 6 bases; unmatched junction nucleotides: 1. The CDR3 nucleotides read TGTGCCAGCAGCTCACTAGCGGATACGCAGTATTTT. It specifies CASSSLADTQYF.

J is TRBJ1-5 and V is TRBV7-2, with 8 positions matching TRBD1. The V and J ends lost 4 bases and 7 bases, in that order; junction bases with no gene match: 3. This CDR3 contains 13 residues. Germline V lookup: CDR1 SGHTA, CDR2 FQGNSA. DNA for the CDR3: TGTGCCAGCAGCTACAGGGGGAACCAGCCCCAGCATTTT. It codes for CASSYRGNQPQHF. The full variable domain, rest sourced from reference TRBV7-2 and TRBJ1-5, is GAGVSQSPSNKVTEKGKDVELRCDPISGHTALYWYRQSLGQGLEFLIYFQGNSAPDKSGLPSDRFSAERTGGSVSTLTIQRTQQEDSAVYLCASSYRGNQPQHFGDGTRLSIL.

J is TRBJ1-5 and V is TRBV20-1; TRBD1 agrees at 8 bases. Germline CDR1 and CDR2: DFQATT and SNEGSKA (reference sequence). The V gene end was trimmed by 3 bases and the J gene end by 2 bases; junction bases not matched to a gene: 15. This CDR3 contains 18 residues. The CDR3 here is CSASLAGQGVSGNQPQHF. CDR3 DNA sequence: TGCAGTGCTAGCCTGGCTGGACAGGGAGTTTCGGGCAATCAGCCCCAGCATTTT.

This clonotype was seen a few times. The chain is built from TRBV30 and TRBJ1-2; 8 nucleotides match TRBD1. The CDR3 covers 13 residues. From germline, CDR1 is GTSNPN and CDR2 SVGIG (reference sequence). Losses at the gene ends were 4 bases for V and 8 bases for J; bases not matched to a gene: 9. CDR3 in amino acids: CAWNPQGAEGYTF. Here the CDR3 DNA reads TGTGCCTGGAACCCCCAGGGGGCTGAAGGCTACACCTTC. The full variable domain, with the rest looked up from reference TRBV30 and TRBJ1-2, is SQTIHQWPATLVQPVGSPLSLECTVEGTSNPNLYWYRQAAGRGLQLLFYSVGIGQISSEVPQNLSASRPQDRQFILSSKKLLLSDSGFYLCAWNPQGAEGYTFGSGTRLTVV.

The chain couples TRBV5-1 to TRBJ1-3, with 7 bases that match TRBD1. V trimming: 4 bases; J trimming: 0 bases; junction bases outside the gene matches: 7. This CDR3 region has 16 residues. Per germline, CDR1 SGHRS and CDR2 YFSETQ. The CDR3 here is CASSQLQGLSGNTIYF. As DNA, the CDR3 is TGCGCCAGCAGCCAGCTACAGGGGCTCTCTGGAAACACCATATATTTT.

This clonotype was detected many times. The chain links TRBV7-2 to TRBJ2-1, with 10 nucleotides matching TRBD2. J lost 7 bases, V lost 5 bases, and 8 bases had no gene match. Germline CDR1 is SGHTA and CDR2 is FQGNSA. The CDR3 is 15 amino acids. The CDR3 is CASSILAGSANEQFF. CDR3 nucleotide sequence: TGTGCCAGCAGCATACTAGCGGGGAGCGCAAATGAGCAGTTCTTC.

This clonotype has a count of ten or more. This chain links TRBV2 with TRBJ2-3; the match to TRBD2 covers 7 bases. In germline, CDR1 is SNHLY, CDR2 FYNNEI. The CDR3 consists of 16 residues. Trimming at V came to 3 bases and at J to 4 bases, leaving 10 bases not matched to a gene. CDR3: CASSEGISGGPDTQYF. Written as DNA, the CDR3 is TGTGCCAGCAGTGAGGGGATATCGGGAGGACCAGATACGCAGTATTTT.